This record looks at one T cell receptor beta chain sequence and its context. Other DNA sequences from this sample encode an identical CDR3 as well. CDR1 is SGHNT, CDR2 YYREEE, per germline (reference sequence). The CDR3 loop spans 14 amino acids. V was pared by 0 bases and J by 1 base, with 7 bases between. Profiled with immunoSEQ multiplex PCR; TCRdb holds only in-frame clones, not every one. This table has around 2,000,000 clones, about 95% appearing once. The sample belongs to a study of shared clonotypes between healthy human individuals. Sequences were obtained from naive CD4+ T cells sorted from blood. Indicated subset: CD45RA+ positively selected. The sequence came from a man younger than 35 in good health. The genes are TRBV5-4 and TRBJ2-5, with D unresolved. The CDR3 here is CASSLDYSQETQYF. Here the CDR3 DNA reads TGTGCCAGCAGCTTGGACTACAGCCAAGAGACCCAGTACTTC.